The count of the clone carrying this T cell receptor (beta chain) is one. Other nucleotide sequences in the sample specify the same CDR3. The CDR3 contains 14 residues. Trimming shortened V by 2 bases and J by 0 bases, and 6 bases separated the two germline ends. Germline CDR1 and CDR2: SGDLS and YYNGEE. Those enrolled, adults aged roughly 18 to 100 years, came from around 24 US areas. Up to 2 weeks before entering the study, exposed participants had met a COVID-19 case. The data derive from a study of blood T cell repertoires in COVID-19. Study background: Nucleic acid was either cDNA or gDNA, and it came from T cells, B-cell-depleted T cells, or PBMCs.

Per the authors' pipeline: Amplification of reference gene primers was used by the study to estimate nucleated cell counts. The assay was immunoSEQ multiplex PCR, and TCRdb's table has in-frame clones only and misses some. The V and J calls and clone size come from that table; D and trimming were worked out from the DNA. Seen here are over 200,000 clones, 80% to 90% observed once, and the top ten hold 3.7%. V and J are TRBV9 and TRBJ1-5; D gene unclear. Sequencing used PBMCs or T cells enriched from blood (not recorded which). The clonotype originates from a woman aged 25 to 39 who had been exposed to COVID-19. CDR3 loop: CASSVSDSNQPQHF. The DNA of the CDR3 is TGTGCCAGCAGCGTGTCAGATAGCAATCAGCCCCAGCATTTT.